This T cell receptor (beta chain) is from a study of shared clonotypes between healthy human individuals. Study-wide points: Shared across a few donors were around 5% of the naive CD4 clonotypes. The represented genetic and exposure-history diversity was limited by the small number of donors.

In this sample, this clone turned up a few times. Its antigen is not identified. This CDR3 contains 14 residues. Germline CDR1 reads SGHDT; CDR2 reads YYEEEE. Trimming cost V 4 bases and J 6 bases; bases outside gene matches: 9. Clones were sequenced by immunoSEQ multiplex PCR, and TCRdb holds only the in-frame ones, with some missing. The table lists 2 million to 2.5 million clones, just over 90% of them singletons, with under 0.45% in the top ten. The clonotype comes from a man aged 18 to 35 in good health. Some clones in this sample may be carry-over from other donors' samples. Material: naive CD4+ T cells from PBMCs. The subset is: CD45RA+ positively selected. The chain joins TRBV5-6 to TRBJ1-1; 7 nucleotides align to TRBD1. The CDR3 region is CASSLPDRVSEAFF. CDR3 coding DNA: TGTGCCAGCAGCCTTCCCGACAGGGTCTCTGAAGCTTTCTTT.